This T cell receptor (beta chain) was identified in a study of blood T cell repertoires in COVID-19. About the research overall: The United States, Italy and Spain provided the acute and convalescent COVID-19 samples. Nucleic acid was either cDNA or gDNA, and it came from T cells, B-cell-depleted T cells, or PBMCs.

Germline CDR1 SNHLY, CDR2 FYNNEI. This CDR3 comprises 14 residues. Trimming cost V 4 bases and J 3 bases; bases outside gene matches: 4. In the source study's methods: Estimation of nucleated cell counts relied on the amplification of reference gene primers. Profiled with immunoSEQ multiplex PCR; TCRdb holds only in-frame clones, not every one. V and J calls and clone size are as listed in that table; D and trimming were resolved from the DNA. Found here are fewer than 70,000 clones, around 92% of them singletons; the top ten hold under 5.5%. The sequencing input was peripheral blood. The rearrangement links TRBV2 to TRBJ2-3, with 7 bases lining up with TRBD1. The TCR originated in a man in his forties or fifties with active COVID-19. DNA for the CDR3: TGTGCCAGCAGTGTCCGACAGGGAACAGATACGCAGTATTTT. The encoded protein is CASSVRQGTDTQYF.